The 10 T cell receptor beta chains in this list originate from one sample, sequenced in a study of vaccination effects on CD4 cells after COVID-19. Clones were read by immunoSEQ multiplex PCR, and TCRdb kept only the in-frame ones, dropping some. Of approximately 40,000 clones in the sample, approximately 70% were seen once. Ahead of sequencing, the ViraFEST assay grew antigen-specific CD4+ T cells using viral peptide pools. Investigators separated out CD4+ T cells once around nine days of culture had passed. This individual contracted SARS-CoV-2 between March and December 2020, as verified by PCR. No antigen has been identified for these receptors. The input for sequencing was CD4+ T cells from PBMCs cultured with a peptide pool, taken before COVID-19 vaccination. These receptors originate from a human donor who had a prior SARS-CoV-2 infection.

The table lists this clone with a few counts. This rearrangement joins TRBV30 to TRBJ1-2; D unclear. CDR3 size: 12 residues. Per germline, CDR1 GTSNPN and CDR2 SVGIG (reference sequence). V was pared by 2 bases and J by 4 bases, with 8 bases between. CDR3 coding DNA: TGTGCCTGGAGTCTGTCAGGCTATGGCTACACCTTC. It yields the protein CAWSLSGYGYTF.

The rearrangement links TRBV11-3 to TRBJ2-3; 8 bases align to TRBD1. CDR1 is SGHNT, CDR2 YENEEA, per germline. This CDR3 has 15 residues. Germline trimming cut 5 bases from V and 3 bases from J; bases unmatched to any gene: 7. The DNA of the CDR3 is TGTGCCAGCAGCCCAGGACAGGGTCTTACAGATACGCAGTATTTT. This encodes CASSPGQGLTDTQYF.

CDR3 residues: CASSLDGIKRGYTF. The CDR3 nucleotides read TGTGCCAGCAGCTTAGACGGGATCAAAAGGGGCTACACCTTC. V gene TRBV7-9 combines with J gene TRBJ1-2; D call uncertain. The CDR3 spans 14 residues. The germline V gene encodes CDR1 SEHNR and CDR2 FQNEAQ (reference sequence). Trimming pared 1 base from V and 8 bases from J, leaving 14 bases between.

V usage is TRBV5-1 and J usage is TRBJ1-5; a possible D gene is TRBD1 (5 bases). Trimming pared 1 base from V and 2 bases from J, leaving 7 bases between. The CDR3 spans 14 residues. Germline CDR1 is SGHRS and CDR2 is YFSETQ. The CDR3 region is CASSLWGGNQPQHF. Here the CDR3 DNA reads TGCGCCAGCAGCTTGTGGGGGGGCAATCAGCCCCAGCATTTT.

The V gene is TRBV19, the J gene TRBJ1-2; D uncertain. The CDR3 has 13 amino acids. V gave up 3 bases and J gave up 5 bases, with 10 bases separating them. The germline V gene has CDR1 LNHDA and CDR2 SQIVND (reference sequence). CDR3 DNA: TGTGCCAGTAGTATGCGGCAAGTATATGGCTACACCTTC. As protein: CASSMRQVYGYTF.

This rearrangement joins TRBV2 to TRBJ2-3; no definite D call. The germline gives CDR1 SNHLY, CDR2 FYNNEI. V was clipped by 2 bases and J by 5 bases, with 11 bases between them. There are 14 residues in the CDR3. The CDR3, as DNA: TGTGCCAGCAGTGAATTTAGCTGGAAAGATACGCAGTATTTT. The encoded protein is CASSEFSWKDTQYF. The entire variable domain, with the rest obtained from reference TRBV2 and TRBJ2-3, is as follows: EPEVTQTPSHQVTQMGQEVILRCVPISNHLYFYWYRQILGQKVEFLVSFYNNEISEKSEIFDDQFSVERPDGSNFTLKIRSTKLEDSAMYFCASSEFSWKDTQYFGPGTRLTVL.

V usage is TRBV6-1 and J usage is TRBJ1-1, with 7 bases aligning to TRBD1. The ends lost 0 bases at V and 5 bases at J; junction bases unmatched: 15. The CDR3 totals 18 residues. Germline assignment: CDR1 MNHNS and CDR2 SASEGT. CDR3 in DNA: TGTGCCAGCAGTGAAGCATCGAGACAGGGCTCCTGGTGGACTGAAGCTTTCTTT. Protein product: CASSEASRQGSWWTEAFF.

The gene calls are TRBV30 and TRBJ1-3, with D possibly matching TRBD1 (5 bases). CDR3 length: 14 residues. CDR1 is GTSNPN, CDR2 SVGIG, per germline (reference sequence). Trimming stripped 3 bases from V and 1 base from J, with 10 bases between. CDR3 protein: CAWRLAGSGNTIYF. The CDR3 DNA reads as TGTGCCTGGAGGCTCGCAGGGTCTGGAAACACCATATATTTT.

This clone occurred once. V and J are TRBV7-9 and TRBJ2-2, with D tentatively TRBD2 (6 bases). The germline V gene encodes CDR1 SEHNR and CDR2 FQNEAQ (reference sequence). V shed 2 bases and J shed 6 bases, with 10 bases lying between them. This CDR3 is built from 14 residues. The CDR3 reads CASSLLSGAGELFF. DNA of the CDR3: TGTGCCAGCAGCTTACTTTCGGGGGCCGGGGAGCTGTTTTTT.

The CDR3 DNA is TGTGCCAGCTCGGGACAGATCTACGAGCAGTACTTC. It yields the protein CASSGQIYEQYF. The chain recombines TRBV18 with TRBJ2-7, with 7 bases matching TRBD1. Germline assignment: CDR1 KGHSH and CDR2 LQKENI. The V and J ends lost 6 bases and 3 bases, in that order; junction bases with no gene match: 2. The CDR3 runs 12 residues.